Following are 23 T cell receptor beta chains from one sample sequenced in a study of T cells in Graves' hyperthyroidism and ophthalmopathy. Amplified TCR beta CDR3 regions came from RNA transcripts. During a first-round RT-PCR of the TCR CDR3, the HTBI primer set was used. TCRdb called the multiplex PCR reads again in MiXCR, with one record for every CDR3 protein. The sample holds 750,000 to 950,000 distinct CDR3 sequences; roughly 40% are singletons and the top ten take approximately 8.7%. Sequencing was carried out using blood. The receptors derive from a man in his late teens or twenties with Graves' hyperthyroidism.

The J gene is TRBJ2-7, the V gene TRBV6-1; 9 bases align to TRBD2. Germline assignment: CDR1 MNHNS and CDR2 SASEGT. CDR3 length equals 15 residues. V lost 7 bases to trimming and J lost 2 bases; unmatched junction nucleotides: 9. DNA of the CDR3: TGTGCCAGCAACTCTGGGCTAGCGGGAACCTACGAGCAGTACTTC. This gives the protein CASNSGLAGTYEQYF.

The CDR3 sequence: CASSLQALGGEETQYF. The CDR3 nucleotides read TGTGCCAGCAGCTTACAGGCCTTGGGGGGGGAGGAGACCCAGTACTTC. This chain uses TRBV7-6 with TRBJ2-5, with TRBD2 matching 7 bases. CDR3 length equals 16 residues. Trimming removed 2 bases from V and 5 bases from J; junction bases left unmatched: 11. From germline, CDR1 is SGHVS and CDR2 FNYEAQ.

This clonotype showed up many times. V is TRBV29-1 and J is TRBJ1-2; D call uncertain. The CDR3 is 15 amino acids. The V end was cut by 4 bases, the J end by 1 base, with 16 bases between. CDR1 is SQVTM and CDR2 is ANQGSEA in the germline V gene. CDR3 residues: CSVVVTTPINYGYTF. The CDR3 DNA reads TGCAGCGTTGTGGTCACAACCCCGATTAACTATGGCTACACCTTC.

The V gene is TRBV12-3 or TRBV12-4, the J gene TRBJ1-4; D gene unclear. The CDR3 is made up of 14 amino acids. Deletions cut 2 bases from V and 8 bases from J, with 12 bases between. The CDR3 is CASSLKKGGEKLFF. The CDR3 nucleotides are TGTGCCAGCAGTTTAAAGAAGGGAGGCGAAAAACTGTTTTTT.

CDR3 bases: TGTGCCAGCAGCGGTGGCCGGGGGATAAGTTCACCCCTCCACTTT. Encoded protein: CASSGGRGISSPLHF. V usage is TRBV9 and J usage is TRBJ1-6; tentatively, D is TRBD1 (5 bases). The CDR3 spans 15 residues. Trimming stripped 3 bases from V and 9 bases from J, with 16 bases between. Germline V gene sequence: CDR1 SGDLS, CDR2 YYNGEE.

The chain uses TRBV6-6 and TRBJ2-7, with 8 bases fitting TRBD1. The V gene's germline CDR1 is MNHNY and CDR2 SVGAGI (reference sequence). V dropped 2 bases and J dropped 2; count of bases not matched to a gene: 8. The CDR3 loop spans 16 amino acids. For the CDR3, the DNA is TGTGCCAGCAGTTACGCCAGACAGGGGAGCCCCTACGAGCAGTACTTC. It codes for CASSYARQGSPYEQYF.

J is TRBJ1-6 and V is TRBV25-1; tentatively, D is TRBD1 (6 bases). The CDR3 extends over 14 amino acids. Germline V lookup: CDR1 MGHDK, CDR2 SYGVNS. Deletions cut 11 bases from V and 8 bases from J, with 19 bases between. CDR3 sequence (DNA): TGTGCCGCAAGCCAGAACAGGGAGGATTCACCCCTCCACTTT. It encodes CAASQNREDSPLHF.

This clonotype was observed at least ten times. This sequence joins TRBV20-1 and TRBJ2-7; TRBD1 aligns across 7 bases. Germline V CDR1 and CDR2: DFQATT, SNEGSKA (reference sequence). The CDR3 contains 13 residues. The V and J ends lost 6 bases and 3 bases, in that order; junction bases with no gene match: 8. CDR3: CSAGTVGYYEQYF. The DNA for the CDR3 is TGCAGTGCGGGGACAGTCGGGTACTACGAGCAGTACTTC.

The CDR3 DNA reads TGTGCCAGCAGCGCTGCAAGAGGGGCCTACGAGCAGTACTTC. Translation: CASSAARGAYEQYF. This chain uses TRBV9 with TRBJ2-7; the D call may be TRBD1 or TRBD2 (5 bases each). In germline, CDR1 is SGDLS, CDR2 YYNGEE. The V gene lost 3 bases and the J gene lost 2 bases, with 12 bases spanning the gap. This CDR3 spans 14 amino acids. Based on the CDR3 plus reference TRBV9 and TRBJ2-7, the full variable domain is DSGVTQTPKHLITATGQRVTLRCSPRSGDLSVYWYQQSLDQGLQFLIQYYNGEERAKGNILERFSAQQFPDLHSELNLSSLELGDSALYFCASSAARGAYEQYFGPGTRLTVT.

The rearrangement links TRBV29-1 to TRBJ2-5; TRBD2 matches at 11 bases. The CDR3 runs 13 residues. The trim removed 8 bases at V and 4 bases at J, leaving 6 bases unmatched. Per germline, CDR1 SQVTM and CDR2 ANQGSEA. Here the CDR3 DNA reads TGCAGCTTCCTCGGGACTAGCGGAGAGACCCAGTACTTC. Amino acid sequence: CSFLGTSGETQYF.

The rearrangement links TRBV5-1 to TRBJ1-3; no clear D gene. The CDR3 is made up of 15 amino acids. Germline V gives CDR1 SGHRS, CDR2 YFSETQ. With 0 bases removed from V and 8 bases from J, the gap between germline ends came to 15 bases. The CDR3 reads CASSLDVGDGYTIYF. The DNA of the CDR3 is TGCGCCAGCAGCTTGGACGTGGGAGATGGCTACACCATATATTTT.

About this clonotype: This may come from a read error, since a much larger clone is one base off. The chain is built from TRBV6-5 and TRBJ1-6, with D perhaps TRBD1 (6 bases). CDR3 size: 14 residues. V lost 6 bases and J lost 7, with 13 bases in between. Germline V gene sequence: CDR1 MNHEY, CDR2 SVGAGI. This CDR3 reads CASSRTGWNSPLHF. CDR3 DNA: TGTGCCAGCAGCCGAACAGGGTGGAATTCACCCCTCCACTTT.

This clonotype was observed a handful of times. The CDR3 sequence is CASSQVPQGDGYTF. The CDR3 nucleotides are TGCGCCAGCAGCCAAGTACCACAGGGGGATGGCTACACCTTC. This chain joins TRBV4-1 and TRBJ1-2; 8 nucleotides align to TRBD1. V shed 1 base, J shed 6 bases, and the junction held 4 bases outside the gene matches. CDR1 and CDR2 from the germline V gene are MGHRA and YSYEKL. The CDR3 spans 14 residues.

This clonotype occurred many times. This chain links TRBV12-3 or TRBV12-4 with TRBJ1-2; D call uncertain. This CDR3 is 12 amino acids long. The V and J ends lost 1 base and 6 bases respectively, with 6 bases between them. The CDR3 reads CASSLVDDGYTF. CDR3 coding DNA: TGTGCCAGCAGTTTAGTGGACGATGGCTACACCTTC.

Here the CDR3 DNA reads TGCAGCGTAGACTGGGGACACCCGAACACCGGGGAGCTGTTTTTT. It codes for CSVDWGHPNTGELFF. The chain joins TRBV29-1 to TRBJ2-2; TRBD1 might be the D (6 bases). The germline CDR1 and CDR2 sequences are SQVTM and ANQGSEA. Trimming pared 6 bases from V and 0 bases from J, leaving 14 bases between. This CDR3 is built from 15 residues.

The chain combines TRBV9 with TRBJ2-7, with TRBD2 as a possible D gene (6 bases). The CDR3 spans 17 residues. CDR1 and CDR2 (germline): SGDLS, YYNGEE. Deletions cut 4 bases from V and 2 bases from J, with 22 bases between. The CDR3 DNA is TGTGCCAGCAGCCAAGAGACGGGACTCCTCCGAACCTACGAGCAGTACTTC. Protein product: CASSQETGLLRTYEQYF.

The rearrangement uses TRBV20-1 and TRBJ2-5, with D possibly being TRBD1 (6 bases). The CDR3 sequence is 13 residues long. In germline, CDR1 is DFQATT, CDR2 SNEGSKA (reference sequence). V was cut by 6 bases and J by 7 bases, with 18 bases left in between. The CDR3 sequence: CSATGHRDGTQYF. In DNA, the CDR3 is TGCAGTGCCACGGGACACCGCGACGGGACCCAGTACTTC.

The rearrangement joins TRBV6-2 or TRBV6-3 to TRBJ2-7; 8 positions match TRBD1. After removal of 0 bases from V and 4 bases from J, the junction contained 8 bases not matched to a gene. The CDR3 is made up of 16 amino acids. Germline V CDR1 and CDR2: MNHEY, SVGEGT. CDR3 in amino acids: CASSYSDRGSLYEQYF. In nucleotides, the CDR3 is TGTGCCAGCAGTTACTCTGACAGGGGATCCCTTTACGAGCAGTACTTC.

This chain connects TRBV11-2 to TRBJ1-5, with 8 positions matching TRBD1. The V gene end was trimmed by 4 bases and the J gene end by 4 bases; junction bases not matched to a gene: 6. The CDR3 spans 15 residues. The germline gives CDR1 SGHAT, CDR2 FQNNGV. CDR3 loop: CASSSSRTGNQPQHF. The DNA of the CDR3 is TGTGCCAGCAGCTCTAGCCGGACAGGGAATCAGCCCCAGCATTTT.

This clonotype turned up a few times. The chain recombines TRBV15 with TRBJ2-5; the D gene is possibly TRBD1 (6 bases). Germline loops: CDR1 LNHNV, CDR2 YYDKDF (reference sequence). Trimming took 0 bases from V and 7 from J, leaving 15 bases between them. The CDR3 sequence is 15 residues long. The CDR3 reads CATSREKGVDRTQYF. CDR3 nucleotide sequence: TGTGCCACCAGCAGAGAAAAGGGGGTGGATCGGACCCAGTACTTC.

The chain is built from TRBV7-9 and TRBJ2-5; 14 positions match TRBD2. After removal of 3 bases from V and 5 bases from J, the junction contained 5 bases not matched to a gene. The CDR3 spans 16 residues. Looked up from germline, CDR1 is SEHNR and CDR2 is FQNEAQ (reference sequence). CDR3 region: CASSLRTSGGKETQYF. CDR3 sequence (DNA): TGTGCCAGCAGCTTGAGGACTAGCGGGGGGAAGGAGACCCAGTACTTC.

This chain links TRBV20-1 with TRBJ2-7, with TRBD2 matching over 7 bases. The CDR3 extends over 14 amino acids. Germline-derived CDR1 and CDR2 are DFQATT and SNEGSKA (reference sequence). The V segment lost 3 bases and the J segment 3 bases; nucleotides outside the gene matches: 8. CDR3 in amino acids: CSASKASGDYEQYF. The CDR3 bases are TGCAGTGCTAGTAAGGCTAGCGGAGACTACGAGCAGTACTTC.

CDR3 nucleotides: TGTGCCATCAGGCCTCGGGGCGGGGGACACTTCACCGGGGAGCTGTTTTTT. Its protein is CAIRPRGGGHFTGELFF. This chain joins TRBV10-3 and TRBJ2-2; TRBD2 might be the D (7 bases). The CDR3 is 17 amino acids. CDR1 ENHRY and CDR2 SYGVKD come from the germline V gene. Trimming took off 6 bases at V and 4 bases at J, with 21 bases between the two ends.